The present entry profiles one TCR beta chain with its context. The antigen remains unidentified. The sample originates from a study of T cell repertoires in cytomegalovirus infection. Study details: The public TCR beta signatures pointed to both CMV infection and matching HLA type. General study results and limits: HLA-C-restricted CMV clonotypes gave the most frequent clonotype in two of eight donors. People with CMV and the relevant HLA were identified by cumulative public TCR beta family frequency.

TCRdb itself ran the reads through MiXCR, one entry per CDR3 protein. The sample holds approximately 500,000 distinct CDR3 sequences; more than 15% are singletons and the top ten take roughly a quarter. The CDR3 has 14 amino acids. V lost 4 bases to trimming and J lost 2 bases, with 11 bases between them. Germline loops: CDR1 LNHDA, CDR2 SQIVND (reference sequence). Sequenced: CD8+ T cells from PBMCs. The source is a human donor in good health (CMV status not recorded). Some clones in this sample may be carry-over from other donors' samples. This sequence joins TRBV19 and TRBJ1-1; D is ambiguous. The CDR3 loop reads CASSTQTANTEAFF. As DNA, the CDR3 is TGTGCCAGTAGTACACAAACAGCCAACACTGAAGCTTTCTTT.